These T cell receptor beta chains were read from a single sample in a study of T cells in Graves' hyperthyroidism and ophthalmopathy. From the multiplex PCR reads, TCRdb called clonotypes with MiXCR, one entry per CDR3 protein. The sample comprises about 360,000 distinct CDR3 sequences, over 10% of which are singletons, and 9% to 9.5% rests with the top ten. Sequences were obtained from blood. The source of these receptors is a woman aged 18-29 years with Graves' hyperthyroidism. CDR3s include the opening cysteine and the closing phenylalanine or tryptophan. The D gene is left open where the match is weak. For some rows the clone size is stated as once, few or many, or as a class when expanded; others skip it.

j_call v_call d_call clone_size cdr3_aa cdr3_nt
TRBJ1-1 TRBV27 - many CASSSGLGLEAFF TGTGCCAGCAGTTCTGGACTGGGACTTGAAGCTTTCTTT
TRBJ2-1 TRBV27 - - CASRATETYNEQFF TGTGCCAGCCGGGCTACGGAGACTTACAATGAGCAGTTCTTC
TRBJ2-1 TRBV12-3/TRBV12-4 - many CASSLIGSNEQFF TGTGCCAGCAGTTTAATCGGTTCGAATGAGCAGTTCTTC
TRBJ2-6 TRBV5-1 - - CASSLVETGANVLTF TGCGCCAGCAGCTTGGTAGAAACTGGGGCCAACGTCCTGACTTTC
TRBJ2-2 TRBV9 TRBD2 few CASSGLAGVNTGELFF TGTGCCAGCAGCGGACTGGCGGGAGTGAACACCGGGGAGCTGTTTTTT
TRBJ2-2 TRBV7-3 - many CASSLYGGELFF TGTGCCAGCAGCTTATATGGCGGGGAGCTGTTTTTT
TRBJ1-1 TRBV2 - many CASSVPGVGTEAFF TGTGCCAGCAGTGTTCCTGGGGTAGGGACTGAAGCTTTCTTT
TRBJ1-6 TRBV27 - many CASKSGPQYNSPLHF TGTGCCAGCAAGTCAGGGCCACAATATAATTCACCCCTCCACTTT
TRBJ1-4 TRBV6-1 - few CASSTYRALTNEKLFF TGTGCCAGCAGTACTTACAGGGCCCTCACTAATGAAAAACTGTTTTTT
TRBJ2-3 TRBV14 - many CASSPWAAHTDTQYF TGTGCCAGCAGCCCCTGGGCAGCCCACACAGATACGCAGTATTTT
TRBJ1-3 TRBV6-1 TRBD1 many CASSDRDSGNTIYF TGTGCCAGCAGCGACAGGGACTCTGGAAACACCATATATTTT
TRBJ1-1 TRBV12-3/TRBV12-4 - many CASRGLGTANTEAFF TGTGCCAGCAGGGGCCTCGGGACGGCGAACACTGAAGCTTTCTTT
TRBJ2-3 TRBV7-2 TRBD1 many CASSLDRGHTDTQYF TGTGCCAGCAGCTTGGACAGGGGGCACACAGATACGCAGTATTTT
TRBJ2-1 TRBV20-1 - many CSARIGGPYNEQFF TGCAGTGCTAGGATAGGGGGGCCTTACAATGAGCAGTTCTTC
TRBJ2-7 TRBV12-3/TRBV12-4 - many CASSQAGQPYEQYF TGTGCCAGCAGTCAAGCGGGACAGCCATACGAGCAGTACTTC
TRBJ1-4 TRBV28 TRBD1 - CASSLTGAATNEKLFF TGTGCCAGCAGTTTGACAGGGGCCGCAACTAATGAAAAACTGTTTTTT
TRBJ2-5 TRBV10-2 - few CASSGSRGQETQYF TGCGCCAGCAGTGGAAGTCGAGGCCAAGAGACCCAGTACTTC
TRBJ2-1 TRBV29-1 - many CSVAGSSYNEQFF TGCAGCGTTGCCGGCAGCTCCTACAATGAGCAGTTCTTC
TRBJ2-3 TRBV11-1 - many CASSFTRLGTDTQYF TGTGCCAGCAGCTTTACGCGCCTCGGGACAGATACGCAGTATTTT
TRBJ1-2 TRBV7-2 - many CASSSYAGTYGYTF TGTGCCAGCAGTTCCTACGCAGGAACCTATGGCTACACCTTC
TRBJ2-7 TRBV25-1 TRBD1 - CASSDPDRGRYEQYF TGTGCCAGCAGTGACCCGGACAGGGGGCGATACGAGCAGTACTTC
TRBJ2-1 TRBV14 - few CASSQQAWGEQFF TGTGCCAGCAGCCAACAAGCTTGGGGAGAGCAGTTCTTC
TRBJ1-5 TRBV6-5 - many CASSYSSDQSNQPQHF TGTGCCAGCAGTTACTCTTCAGACCAAAGCAATCAGCCCCAGCATTTT
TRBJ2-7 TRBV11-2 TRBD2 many CASSGSGGFSYEQYF TGTGCCAGCAGCGGTAGCGGGGGGTTTTCCTACGAGCAGTACTTC
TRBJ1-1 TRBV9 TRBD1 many CASSLFGQGNTEAFF TGTGCCAGCAGCCTATTCGGACAGGGGAACACTGAAGCTTTCTTT
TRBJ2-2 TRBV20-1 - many CSARRGSNTGELFF TGCAGTGCTAGACGGGGGTCGAACACCGGGGAGCTGTTTTTT
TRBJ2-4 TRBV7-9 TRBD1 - CASSLGGTVDIQYF TGTGCCAGCAGCTTAGGGGGGACAGTGGACATTCAGTACTTC
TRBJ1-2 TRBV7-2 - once CASSSLGEGVGGYTF TGTGCCAGCAGCTCGCTCGGGGAGGGCGTTGGTGGCTACACCTTC
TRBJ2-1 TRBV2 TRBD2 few CASRGLAGVSSNEQFF TGTGCCAGCAGGGGACTAGCGGGGGTATCAAGCAATGAGCAGTTCTTC
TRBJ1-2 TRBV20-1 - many CSASPEGHLGNGYTF TGCAGTGCTAGTCCTGAGGGTCACTTAGGGAATGGCTACACCTTC
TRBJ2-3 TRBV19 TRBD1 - CASSPGTALSSTDTQYF TGTGCCAGTAGTCCGGGGACAGCACTAAGTAGCACAGATACGCAGTATTTT
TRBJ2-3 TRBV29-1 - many CSVEGSYSTDTQYF TGCAGCGTTGAGGGTAGCTATAGCACAGATACGCAGTATTTT
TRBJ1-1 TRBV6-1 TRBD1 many CASSPTQNRGRTEAFF TGTGCCAGCAGCCCAACCCAGAACAGGGGGCGTACTGAAGCTTTCTTT
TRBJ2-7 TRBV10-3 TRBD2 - CAISIAGTSGSSYEQYF TGTGCCATCAGTATTGCCGGGACTAGCGGGAGCTCCTACGAGCAGTACTTC